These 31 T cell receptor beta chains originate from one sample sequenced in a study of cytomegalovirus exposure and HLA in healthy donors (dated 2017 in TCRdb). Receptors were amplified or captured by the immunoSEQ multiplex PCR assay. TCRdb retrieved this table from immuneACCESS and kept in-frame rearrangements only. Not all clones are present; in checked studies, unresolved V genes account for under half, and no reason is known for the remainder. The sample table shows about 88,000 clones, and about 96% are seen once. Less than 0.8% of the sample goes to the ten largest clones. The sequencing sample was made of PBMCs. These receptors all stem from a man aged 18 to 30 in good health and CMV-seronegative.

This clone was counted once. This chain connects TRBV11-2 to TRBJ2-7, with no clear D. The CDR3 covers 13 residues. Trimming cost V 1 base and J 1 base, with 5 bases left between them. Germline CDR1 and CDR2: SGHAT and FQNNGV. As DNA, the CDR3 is TGTGCCAGCAGCTTAGTCGGGTCCTACGAGCAGTACTTC. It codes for CASSLVGSYEQYF.

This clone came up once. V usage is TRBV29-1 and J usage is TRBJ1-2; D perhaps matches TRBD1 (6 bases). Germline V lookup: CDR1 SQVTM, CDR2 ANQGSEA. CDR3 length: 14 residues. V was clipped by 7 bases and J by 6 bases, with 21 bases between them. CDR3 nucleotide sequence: TGCAGCGCCATTATGGGGACGACAGGAAATGGCTACACCTTC. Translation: CSAIMGTTGNGYTF.

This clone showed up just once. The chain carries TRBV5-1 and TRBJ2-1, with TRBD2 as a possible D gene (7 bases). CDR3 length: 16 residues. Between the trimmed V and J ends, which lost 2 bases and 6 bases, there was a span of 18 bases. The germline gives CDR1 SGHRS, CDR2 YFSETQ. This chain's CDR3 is CASSLSRGGEGNEQFF. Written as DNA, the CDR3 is TGCGCCAGCAGCTTAAGCAGGGGAGGGGAAGGCAATGAGCAGTTCTTC.

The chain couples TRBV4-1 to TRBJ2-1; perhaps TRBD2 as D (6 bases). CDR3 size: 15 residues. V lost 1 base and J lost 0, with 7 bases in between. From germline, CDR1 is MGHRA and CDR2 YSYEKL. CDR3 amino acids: CASSQGRGSYNEQFF. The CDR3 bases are TGCGCCAGCAGCCAAGGGAGGGGCTCCTACAATGAGCAGTTCTTC.

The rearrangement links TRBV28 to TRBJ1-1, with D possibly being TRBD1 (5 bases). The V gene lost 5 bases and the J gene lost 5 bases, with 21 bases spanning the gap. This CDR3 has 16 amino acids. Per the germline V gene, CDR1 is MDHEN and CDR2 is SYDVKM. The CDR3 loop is CASSPAREARGTEAFF. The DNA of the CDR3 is TGTGCCAGCAGTCCCGCCAGGGAAGCGCGGGGGACTGAAGCTTTCTTT.

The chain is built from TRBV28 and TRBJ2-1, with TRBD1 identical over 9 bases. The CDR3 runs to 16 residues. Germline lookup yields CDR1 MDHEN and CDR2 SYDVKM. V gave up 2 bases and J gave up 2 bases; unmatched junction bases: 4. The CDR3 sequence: CASSLGGQGAYNEQFF. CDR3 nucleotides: TGTGCCAGCAGTTTAGGGGGACAGGGCGCCTACAATGAGCAGTTCTTC.

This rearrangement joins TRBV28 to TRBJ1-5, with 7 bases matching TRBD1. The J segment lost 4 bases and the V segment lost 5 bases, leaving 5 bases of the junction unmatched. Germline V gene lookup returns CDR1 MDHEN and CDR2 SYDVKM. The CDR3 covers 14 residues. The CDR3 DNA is TGTGCCAGCAGTCCTCCGGGACAGAATCAGCCCCAGCATTTT. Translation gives CASSPPGQNQPQHF.

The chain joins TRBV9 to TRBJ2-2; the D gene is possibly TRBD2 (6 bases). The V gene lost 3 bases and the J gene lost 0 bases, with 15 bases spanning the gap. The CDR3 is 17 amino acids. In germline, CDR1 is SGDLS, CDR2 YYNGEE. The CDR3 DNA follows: TGTGCCAGCAGCGAATGGAGGGGCCTCGCGAACACCGGGGAGCTGTTTTTT. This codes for CASSEWRGLANTGELFF.

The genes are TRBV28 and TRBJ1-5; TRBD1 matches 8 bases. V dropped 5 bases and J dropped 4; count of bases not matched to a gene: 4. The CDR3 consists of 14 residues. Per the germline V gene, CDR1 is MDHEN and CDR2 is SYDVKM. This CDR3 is CASSAYRGNQPQHF. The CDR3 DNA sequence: TGTGCCAGCAGTGCCTACAGGGGGAATCAGCCCCAGCATTTT.

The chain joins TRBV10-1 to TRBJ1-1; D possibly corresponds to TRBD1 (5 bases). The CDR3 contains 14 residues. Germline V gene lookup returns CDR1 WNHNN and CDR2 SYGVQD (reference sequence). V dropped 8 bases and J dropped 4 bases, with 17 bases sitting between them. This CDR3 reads CASSRGVPPTEAFF. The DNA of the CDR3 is TGCGCCAGCTCGCGGGGGGTACCCCCCACTGAAGCTTTCTTT.

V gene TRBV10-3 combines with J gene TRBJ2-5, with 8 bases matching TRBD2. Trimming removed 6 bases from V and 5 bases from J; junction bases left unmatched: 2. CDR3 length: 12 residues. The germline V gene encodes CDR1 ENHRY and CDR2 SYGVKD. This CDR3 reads CAIRGLEETQYF. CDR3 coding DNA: TGTGCCATCAGGGGACTAGAGGAGACCCAGTACTTC.

The CDR3: CASSTTRDTGEQYF. CDR3 DNA sequence: TGTGCCAGTAGTACTACCCGGGACACGGGCGAGCAGTACTTC. The V and J genes are TRBV19 and TRBJ2-7, with D perhaps TRBD1 (6 bases). The V gene's germline CDR1 is LNHDA and CDR2 SQIVND (reference sequence). The length of the CDR3 is 14 residues. V gave up 4 bases and J gave up 6 bases, with 16 bases separating them.

The CDR3 here is CASRDRKNQETQYF. In DNA, the CDR3 is TGTGCCAGCCGGGACAGGAAGAACCAAGAGACCCAGTACTTC. The rearrangement uses TRBV2 and TRBJ2-5; TRBD1 matches 8 bases. The CDR3 extends over 14 amino acids. Germline CDR1 reads SNHLY; CDR2 reads FYNNEI. J lost 0 bases, V lost 8 bases, and 5 bases had no gene match.

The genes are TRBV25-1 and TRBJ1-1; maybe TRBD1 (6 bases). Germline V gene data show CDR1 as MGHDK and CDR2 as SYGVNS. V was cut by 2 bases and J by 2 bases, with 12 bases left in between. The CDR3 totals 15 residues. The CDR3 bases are TGTGCCAGCAGTGAACTTGGACAGTTTAACACTGAAGCTTTCTTT. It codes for CASSELGQFNTEAFF.

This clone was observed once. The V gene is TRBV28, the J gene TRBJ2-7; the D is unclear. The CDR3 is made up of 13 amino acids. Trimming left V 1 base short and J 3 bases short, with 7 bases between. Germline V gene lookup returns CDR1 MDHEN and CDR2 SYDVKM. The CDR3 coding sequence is TGTGCCAGCAGTTTATCCCCAGTCTACGAGCAGTACTTC. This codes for CASSLSPVYEQYF.

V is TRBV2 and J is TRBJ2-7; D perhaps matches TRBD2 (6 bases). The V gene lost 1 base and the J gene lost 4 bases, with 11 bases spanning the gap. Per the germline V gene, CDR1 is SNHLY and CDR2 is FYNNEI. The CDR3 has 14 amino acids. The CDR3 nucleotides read TGTGCCAGCAGTGAAGGGGCGGGAACGTACGAGCAGTACTTC. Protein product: CASSEGAGTYEQYF. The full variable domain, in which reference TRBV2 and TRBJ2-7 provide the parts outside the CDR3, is EPEVTQTPSHQVTQMGQEVILRCVPISNHLYFYWYRQILGQKVEFLVSFYNNEISEKSEIFDDQFSVERPDGSNFTLKIRSTKLEDSAMYFCASSEGAGTYEQYFGPGTRLTVT.

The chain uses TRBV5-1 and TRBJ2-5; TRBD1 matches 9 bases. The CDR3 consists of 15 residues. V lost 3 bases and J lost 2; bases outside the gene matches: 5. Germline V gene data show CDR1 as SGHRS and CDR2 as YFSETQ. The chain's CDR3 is CASSSTGGRQETQYF. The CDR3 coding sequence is TGCGCCAGCAGCTCAACAGGGGGCCGACAAGAGACCCAGTACTTC.

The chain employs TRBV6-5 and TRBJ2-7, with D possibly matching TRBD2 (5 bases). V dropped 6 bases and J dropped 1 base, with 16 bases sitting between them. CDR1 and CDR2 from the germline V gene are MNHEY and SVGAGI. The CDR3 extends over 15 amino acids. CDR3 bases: TGTGCCAGCAGGCGTGAGGGCGCCGGATCCTACGAGCAGTACTTC. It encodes CASRREGAGSYEQYF.

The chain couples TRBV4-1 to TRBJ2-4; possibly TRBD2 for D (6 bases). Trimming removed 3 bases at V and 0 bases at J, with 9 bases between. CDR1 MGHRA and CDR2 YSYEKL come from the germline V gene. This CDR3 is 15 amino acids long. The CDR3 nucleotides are TGCGCCAGCAGCCAGAGGGGACTAGCCAAAAACATTCAGTACTTC. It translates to CASSQRGLAKNIQYF.

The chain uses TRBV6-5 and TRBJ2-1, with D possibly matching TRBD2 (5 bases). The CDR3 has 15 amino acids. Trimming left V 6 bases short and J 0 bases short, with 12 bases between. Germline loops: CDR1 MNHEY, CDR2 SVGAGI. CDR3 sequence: CASRTSGGSYNEQFF. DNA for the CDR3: TGTGCCAGCAGGACCAGCGGAGGCTCCTACAATGAGCAGTTCTTC.

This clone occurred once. The CDR3 nucleotides read TGTGCCTGGTCTCGAGGGCCGGGCTATGGCTACACCTTC. Its translation: CAWSRGPGYGYTF. J is TRBJ1-2 and V is TRBV30; D uncertain. Trimming removed 5 bases from V and 4 bases from J, with 14 bases in between. Germline values: CDR1 GTSNPN, CDR2 SVGIG (reference sequence). The length of the CDR3 is 13 residues.

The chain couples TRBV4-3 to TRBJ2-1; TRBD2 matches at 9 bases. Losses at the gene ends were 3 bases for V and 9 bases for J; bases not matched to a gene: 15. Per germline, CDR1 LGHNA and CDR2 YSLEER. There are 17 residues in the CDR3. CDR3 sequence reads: CASSHSFAGGGGGEQFF. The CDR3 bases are TGCGCCAGCAGCCATTCCTTCGCGGGAGGGGGAGGGGGTGAGCAGTTCTTC.

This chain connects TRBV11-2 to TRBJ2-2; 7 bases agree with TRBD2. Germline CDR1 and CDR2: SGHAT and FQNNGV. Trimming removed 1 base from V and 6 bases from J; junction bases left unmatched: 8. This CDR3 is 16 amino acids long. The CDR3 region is CASSLGAGVTAGELFF. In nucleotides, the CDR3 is TGTGCCAGCAGCTTAGGGGCGGGAGTGACGGCCGGGGAGCTGTTTTTT. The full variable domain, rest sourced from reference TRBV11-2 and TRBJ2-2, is EAGVAQSPRYKIIEKRQSVAFWCNPISGHATLYWYQQILGQGPKLLIQFQNNGVVDDSQLPKDRFSAERLKGVDSTLKIQPAKLEDSAVYLCASSLGAGVTAGELFFGEGSRLTVL.

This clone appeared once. CDR3 protein: CASSLGRAGNTDTQYF. The CDR3 bases are TGTGCCAGCAGCTTAGGTCGGGCAGGGAACACAGATACGCAGTATTTT. The chain combines TRBV7-9 with TRBJ2-3, with D possibly matching TRBD1 (5 bases). The V end lost 1 base, the J end lost 2 bases, and 13 bases lay between the germline ends. CDR1 and CDR2 (germline): SEHNR, FQNEAQ (reference sequence). There are 16 residues in the CDR3.

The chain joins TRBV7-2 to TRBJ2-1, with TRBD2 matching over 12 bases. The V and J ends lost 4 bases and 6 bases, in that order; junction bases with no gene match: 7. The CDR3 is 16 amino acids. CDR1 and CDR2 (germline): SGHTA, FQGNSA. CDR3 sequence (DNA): TGTGCCAGCAGCTCTAGGACTAGCGGGACCTCCAATGAGCAGTTCTTC. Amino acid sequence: CASSSRTSGTSNEQFF.

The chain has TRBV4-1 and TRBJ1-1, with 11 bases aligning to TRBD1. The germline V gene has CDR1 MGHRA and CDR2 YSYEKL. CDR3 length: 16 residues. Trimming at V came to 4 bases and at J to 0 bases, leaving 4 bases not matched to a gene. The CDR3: CASSPGQGEMNTEAFF. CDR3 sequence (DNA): TGCGCCAGCAGCCCGGGACAGGGGGAAATGAACACTGAAGCTTTCTTT.

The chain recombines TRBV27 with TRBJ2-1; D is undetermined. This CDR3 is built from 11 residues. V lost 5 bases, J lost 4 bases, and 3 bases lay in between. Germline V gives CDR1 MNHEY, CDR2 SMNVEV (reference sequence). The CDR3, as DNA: TGTGCCAGCAGTCGGTACAATGAGCAGTTCTTC. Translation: CASSRYNEQFF.

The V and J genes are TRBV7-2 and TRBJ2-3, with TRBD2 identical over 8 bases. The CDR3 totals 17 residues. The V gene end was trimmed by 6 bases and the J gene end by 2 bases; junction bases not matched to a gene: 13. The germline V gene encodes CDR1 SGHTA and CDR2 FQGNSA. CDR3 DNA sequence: TGTGCCAGCAGTCGACGGGCGGGGGGCACCTTCACAGATACGCAGTATTTT. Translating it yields CASSRRAGGTFTDTQYF.

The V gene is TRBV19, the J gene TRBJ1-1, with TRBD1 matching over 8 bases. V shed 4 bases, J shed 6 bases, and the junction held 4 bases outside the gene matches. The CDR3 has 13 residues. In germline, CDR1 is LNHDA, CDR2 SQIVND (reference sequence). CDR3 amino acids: CASSKDRDAEAFF. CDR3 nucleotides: TGTGCCAGTAGTAAGGACAGGGACGCTGAAGCTTTCTTT. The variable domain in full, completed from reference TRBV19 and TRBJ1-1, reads DGGITQSPKYLFRKEGQNVTLSCEQNLNHDAMYWYRQDPGQGLRLIYYSQIVNDFQKGDIAEGYSVSREKKESFPLTVTSAQKNPTAFYLCASSKDRDAEAFFGQGTRLTVV.

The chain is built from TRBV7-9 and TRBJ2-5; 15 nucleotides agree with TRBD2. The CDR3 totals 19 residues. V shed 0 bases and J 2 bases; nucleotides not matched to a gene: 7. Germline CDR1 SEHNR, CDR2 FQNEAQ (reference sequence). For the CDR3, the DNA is TGTGCCAGCAGCTTAGCGCCGGGACTAGCGGGAGGCCCTCAAGAGACCCAGTACTTC. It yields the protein CASSLAPGLAGGPQETQYF.

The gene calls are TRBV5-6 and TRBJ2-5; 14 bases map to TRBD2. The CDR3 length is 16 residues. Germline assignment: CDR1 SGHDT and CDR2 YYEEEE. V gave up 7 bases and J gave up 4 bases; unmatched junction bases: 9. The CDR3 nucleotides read TGTGCCAGCCGATCATTAGGACTAGCGGGAGGAGAGACCCAGTACTTC. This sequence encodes CASRSLGLAGGETQYF.